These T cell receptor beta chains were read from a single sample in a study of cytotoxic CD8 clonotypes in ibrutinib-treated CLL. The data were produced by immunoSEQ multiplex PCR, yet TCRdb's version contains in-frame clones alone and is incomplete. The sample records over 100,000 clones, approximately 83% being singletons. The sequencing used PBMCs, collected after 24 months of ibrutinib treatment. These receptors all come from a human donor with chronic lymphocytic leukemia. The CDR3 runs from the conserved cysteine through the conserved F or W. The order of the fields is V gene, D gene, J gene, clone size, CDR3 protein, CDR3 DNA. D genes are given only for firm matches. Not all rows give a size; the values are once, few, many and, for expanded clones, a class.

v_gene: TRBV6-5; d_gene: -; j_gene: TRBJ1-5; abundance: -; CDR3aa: CASRTAVGQPQHF; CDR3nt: TGTGCCAGCCGGACGGCTGTGGGGCAGCCCCAGCATTTT
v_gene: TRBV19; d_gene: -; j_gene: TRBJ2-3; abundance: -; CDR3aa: CASSILQGATDTQYF; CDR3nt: TGTGCCAGTAGTATCCTACAGGGTGCCACAGATACGCAGTATTTT
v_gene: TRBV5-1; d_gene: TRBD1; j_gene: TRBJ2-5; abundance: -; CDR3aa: CASSSGTGLKETQYF; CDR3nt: TGCGCCAGCAGCTCCGGGACAGGGCTGAAAGAGACCCAGTACTTC
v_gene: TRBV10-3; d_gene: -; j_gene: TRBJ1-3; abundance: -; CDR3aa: CAISEALSGNTIYF; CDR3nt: TGTGCCATCAGTGAGGCCCTCTCTGGAAACACCATATATTTT
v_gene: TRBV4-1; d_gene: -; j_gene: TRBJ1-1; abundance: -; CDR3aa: CASSRLKSSKDTEAFF; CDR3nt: TGCGCCAGCAGCCGTTTAAAGAGCTCGAAGGACACTGAAGCTTTCTTT
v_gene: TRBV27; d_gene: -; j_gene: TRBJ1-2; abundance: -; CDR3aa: CASSLSDSRGGYTF; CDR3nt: TGTGCCAGCAGTTTGTCGGACAGCCGGGGGGGCTACACCTTC
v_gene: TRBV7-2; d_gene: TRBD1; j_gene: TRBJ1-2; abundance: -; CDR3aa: CASSPSGTGDLRNYGYTF; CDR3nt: TGTGCCAGCAGCCCCTCCGGGACAGGGGACCTCAGGAACTATGGCTACACCTTC
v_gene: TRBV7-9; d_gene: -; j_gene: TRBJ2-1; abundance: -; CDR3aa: CASSLSSTESNEQFF; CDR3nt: TGTGCCAGCAGCTTATCCTCGACAGAGAGCAATGAGCAGTTCTTC
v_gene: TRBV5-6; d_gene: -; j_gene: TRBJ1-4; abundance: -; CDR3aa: CASSLIGPSNEKLFF; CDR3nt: TGTGCCAGCAGCCTGATCGGACCGAGTAATGAAAAACTGTTTTTT
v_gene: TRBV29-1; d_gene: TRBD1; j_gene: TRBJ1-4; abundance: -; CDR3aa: CSVRKRQGNNEKLFF; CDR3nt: TGCAGCGTCCGAAAACGACAGGGAAATAATGAAAAACTGTTTTTT
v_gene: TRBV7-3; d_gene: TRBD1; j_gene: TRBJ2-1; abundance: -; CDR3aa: CASSPSRGINNEQFF; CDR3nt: TGTGCCAGCAGCCCCAGCAGGGGGATAAACAATGAGCAGTTCTTC
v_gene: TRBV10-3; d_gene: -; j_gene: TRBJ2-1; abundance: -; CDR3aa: CAISESVSDEQFF; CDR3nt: TGTGCCATCAGTGAGTCGGTTAGCGATGAGCAGTTCTTC
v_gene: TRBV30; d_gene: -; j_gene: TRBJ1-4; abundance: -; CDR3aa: CAWSFGVSTNEKLFF; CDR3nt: TGTGCCTGGAGCTTTGGGGTTTCAACTAATGAAAAACTGTTTTTT
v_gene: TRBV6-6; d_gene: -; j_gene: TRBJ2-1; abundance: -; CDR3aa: CASSDRVYNEQFF; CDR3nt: TGTGCCAGCAGTGATAGGGTATACAATGAGCAGTTCTTC
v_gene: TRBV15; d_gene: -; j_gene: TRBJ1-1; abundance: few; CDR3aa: CATSREAGRAFF; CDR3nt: TGTGCCACCAGCAGAGAGGCCGGCCGAGCTTTCTTT
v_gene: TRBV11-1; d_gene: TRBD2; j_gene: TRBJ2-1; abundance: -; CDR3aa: CASSSQTSGSSYNEQFF; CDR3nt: TGTGCCAGCAGCTCACAGACTAGCGGGAGCTCCTACAATGAGCAGTTCTTC
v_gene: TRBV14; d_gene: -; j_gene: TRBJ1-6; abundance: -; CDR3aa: CASSLRGRVTYNSPLHF; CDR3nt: TGTGCCAGCAGCCTAAGAGGAAGGGTAACCTATAATTCACCCCTCCACTTT
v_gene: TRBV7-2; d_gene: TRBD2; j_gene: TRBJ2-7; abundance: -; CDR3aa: CASSLASGGLPSYEQYF; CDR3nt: TGTGCCAGCAGCTTGGCTAGCGGGGGTCTCCCCTCCTACGAGCAGTACTTC
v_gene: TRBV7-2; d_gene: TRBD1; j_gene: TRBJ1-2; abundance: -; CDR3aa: CASSLGTGYGYTF; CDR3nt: TGTGCCAGCAGCTTAGGGACAGGGTATGGCTACACCTTC
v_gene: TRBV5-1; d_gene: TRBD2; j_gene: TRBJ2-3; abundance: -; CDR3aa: CASSLSSGTSTDTQYF; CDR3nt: TGCGCCAGCAGTTTGTCTAGCGGAACTAGCACAGATACGCAGTATTTT
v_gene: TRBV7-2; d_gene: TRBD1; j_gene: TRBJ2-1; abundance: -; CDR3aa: CASSSSGQSYNEQFF; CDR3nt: TGTGCCAGCAGCTCCTCGGGACAGTCCTACAATGAGCAGTTCTTC
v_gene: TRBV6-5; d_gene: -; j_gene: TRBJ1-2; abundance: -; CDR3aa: CASSYEGRGGYTF; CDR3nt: TGTGCCAGCAGTTACGAGGGGAGGGGTGGCTACACCTTC
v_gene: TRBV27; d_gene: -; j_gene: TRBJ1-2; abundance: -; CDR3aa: CASSEWGGKTYGYTF; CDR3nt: TGTGCCAGCAGCGAATGGGGAGGAAAGACCTATGGCTACACCTTC
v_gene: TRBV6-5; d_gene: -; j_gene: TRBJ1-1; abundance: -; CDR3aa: CASSYIGLGTEAFF; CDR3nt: TGTGCCAGCAGTTATATCGGCCTGGGCACTGAAGCTTTCTTT
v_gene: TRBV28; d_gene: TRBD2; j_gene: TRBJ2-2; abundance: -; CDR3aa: CASSLPSGTHTGELFF; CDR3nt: TGTGCCAGCAGTTTGCCTAGCGGGACCCACACCGGGGAGCTGTTTTTT
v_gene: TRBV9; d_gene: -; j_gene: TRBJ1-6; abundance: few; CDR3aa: CASSVERSSPLHF; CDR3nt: TGTGCCAGCAGCGTAGAGAGGAGTTCACCCCTCCACTTT
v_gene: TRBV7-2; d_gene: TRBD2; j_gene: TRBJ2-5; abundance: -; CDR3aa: CASPLLAGSQETQYF; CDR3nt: TGTGCCAGCCCCCTTCTAGCGGGAAGCCAAGAGACCCAGTACTTC
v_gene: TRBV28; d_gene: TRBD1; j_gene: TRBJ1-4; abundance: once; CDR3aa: CASRGTGVGEKLFF; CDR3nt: TGTGCCAGCAGGGGCACAGGGGTTGGTGAAAAACTGTTTTTT
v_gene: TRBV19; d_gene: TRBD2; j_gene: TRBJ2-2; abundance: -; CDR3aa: CASNRGGWRKQTSGELFF; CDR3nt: TGTGCCAGCAACCGGGGGGGTTGGCGAAAACAGACCTCCGGGGAGCTGTTTTTT
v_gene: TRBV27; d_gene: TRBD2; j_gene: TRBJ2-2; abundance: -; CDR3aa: CASSLRREARELFF; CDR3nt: TGTGCCAGCAGCCTAAGGCGGGAGGCTAGGGAGCTGTTTTTT
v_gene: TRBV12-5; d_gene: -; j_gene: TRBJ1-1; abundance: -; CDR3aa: CASRATGNTEAFF; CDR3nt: TGTGCTAGTAGGGCGACGGGTAACACTGAAGCTTTCTTT